The clone carrying this T cell receptor (beta chain) was counted at least ten times. This entry comes from a study of T-cell reconstitution after alpha-beta-depleted transplantation in children. This sample's TCRbeta library carried unique molecular identifier barcodes. In TCRdb, the PCR reads were re-called with MiXCR into one record per CDR3 protein. The data show roughly 250,000 distinct CDR3 sequences, roughly 7.7% seen once. The sample here was PBMCs, mostly from graft donor cells, taken 180 days after TCRalphabeta/CD19-depleted stem cell transplant. The TCR sequence derives from a male patient aged 10-17 years who had a stem cell transplant for acute lymphoblastic leukemia, so the T cells may come from the graft donor.

The CDR3 nucleotides read TGTGCCATCGGGGACCCCGGGGCCCAGTACTTC. This gives the protein CAIGDPGAQYF. This chain joins TRBV10-3 and TRBJ2-5; D could derive from TRBD1 or TRBD2 (5 bases each). The CDR3 contains 11 residues. CDR1 is ENHRY and CDR2 is SYGVKD in the germline V gene. V was pared by 8 bases and J by 9 bases, with 13 bases between.